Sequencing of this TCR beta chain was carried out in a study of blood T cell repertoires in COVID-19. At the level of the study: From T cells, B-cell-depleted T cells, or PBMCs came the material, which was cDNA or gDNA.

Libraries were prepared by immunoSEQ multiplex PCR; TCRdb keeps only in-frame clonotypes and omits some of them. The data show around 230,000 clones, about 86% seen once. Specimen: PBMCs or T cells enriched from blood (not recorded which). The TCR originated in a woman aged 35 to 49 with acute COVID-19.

CDR3 in amino acids: CASSLWDYRMGSYNEQFF. The DNA of the CDR3 is TGTGCCAGCAGCTTATGGGACTACCGAATGGGGTCCTACAATGAGCAGTTCTTC. The chain has TRBV7-3 and TRBJ2-1, with 7 nucleotides matching TRBD2. The CDR3 runs 18 residues. V was pared by 2 bases and J by 1 base, with 11 bases of the junction left unmatched. The germline V gene encodes CDR1 SGHTA and CDR2 FQGTGA. Drawing the rest from reference TRBV7-3 and TRBJ2-1, the complete variable domain is GAGVSQTPSNKVTEKGKYVELRCDPISGHTALYWYRQSLGQGPEFLIYFQGTGAADDSGLPNDRFFAVRPEGSVSTLKIQRTERGDSAVYLCASSLWDYRMGSYNEQFFGPGTRLTVL.